This is a list of T cell receptor beta chains from one sample in a study of T cells after somatic rescue of genetic block. TCRdb's copy holds only in-frame clones and misses some; the assay was immunoSEQ multiplex PCR. This sample carries 14,000 to 15,000 clones, roughly 70% of them seen once, and the ten largest clones take about 29%. Source material: peripheral blood mononuclear cells (PBMCs). The source is a man aged 18 to 30. Each CDR3 is given with its conserved first and last residue. D genes are given only for firm matches.

v_gene	d_gene	j_gene	CDR3aa
TRBV18	.	TRBJ2-7	CASSIFASGTDSYEQYF
TRBV10-2	.	TRBJ1-4	CASSESQAATNEKLFF
TRBV9	TRBD1	TRBJ2-5	CASSVESHSGGETQYF
TRBV7-2	.	TRBJ1-3	CASFRDGGNTIYF
TRBV18	.	TRBJ2-5	CASSPQGQETQYF
TRBV6-6	.	TRBJ2-1	CASRGENNEQFF
TRBV11-2	TRBD2	TRBJ2-4	CASSLRLAGGLAKNIQYF
TRBV7-9	.	TRBJ1-2	CASSLERARILQGYTF
TRBV19	.	TRBJ2-1	CASSPRPGKNGEQFF
TRBV29-1	.	TRBJ2-7	CSGLQDPYEQYF
TRBV28	.	TRBJ1-5	CASSFVGFDQPQHF
TRBV6-6	.	TRBJ1-1	CASRYSRVNTEAFF
TRBV25-1	TRBD1	TRBJ1-4	CASSAGDRRNEKLFF
TRBV19	TRBD1	TRBJ1-4	CASIEQGAGGKLFF
TRBV20-1	.	TRBJ2-2	CSAQGLFF
TRBV5-1	TRBD2	TRBJ2-6	CASSLLLAGGPSGANVLTF
TRBV5-1	TRBD2	TRBJ2-3	CASSLGLRPGLAGTTDTQYF
TRBV5-1	.	TRBJ2-1	CASSPGGERYNEQFF
TRBV14	.	TRBJ2-1	CASSQGSIYNEQFF
TRBV2	TRBD2	TRBJ2-1	CAHPGLGGYNEQFF
TRBV6-5	.	TRBJ2-7	CASSYSGASYEQYF
TRBV27	.	TRBJ1-5	CASSSLRQLSNQPQHF
TRBV10-1	TRBD1	TRBJ1-1	CASILWGRDRGRRGTEAFF
TRBV27	TRBD2	TRBJ2-4	CASSLSFGTSKNIQYF
TRBV2	.	TRBJ2-2	CARWDIGEITGELFF
TRBV6-5	.	TRBJ1-1	CASSRQAMNTEAFF
TRBV5-1	.	TRBJ1-1	CASSFPGRTEAFF
TRBV5-5	TRBD1	TRBJ1-2	CASSLALTGVYGYTF
TRBV6-5	.	TRBJ2-3	CATRGGSTDTQYF
TRBV30	.	TRBJ1-4	CAWSVTGINEKLFF
TRBV6-4	.	TRBJ2-1	CASSGGGAHNEQFF
TRBV28	.	TRBJ1-3	CASSLAGQPQAGNTIYF
TRBV11-3	.	TRBJ2-1	CASSLTRNEQFF
TRBV5-4	TRBD1	TRBJ1-6	CASSLRDRSSPLHF
TRBV27	TRBD2	TRBJ2-3	CASSAPRTSGGTDTQYF
TRBV27	TRBD2	TRBJ2-7	CASSSPPRSGESLSHEQYF
TRBV28	.	TRBJ2-6	CASSFGVAGANVLTF
TRBV6-1	.	TRBJ1-1	CASSESRGRDGAFF
TRBV7-3	TRBD2	TRBJ2-2	CASSFQGLAGTGELFF
TRBV30	.	TRBJ2-7	CAWSLGRYEQYF
TRBV10-1	.	TRBJ2-2	CASSMGAANTGELFF